The clone carrying this T cell receptor beta chain was seen many times. What it binds is not known. This sample is drawn from a study of metastatic and nonmetastatic thyroid tumors. Findings of the study overall: When malignant thyroid tumors were compared with benign nodules, TCR beta diversity was reportedly significantly higher in the malignant tumors. This held in both blood and tumor samples.

As originally analysed: The study built a papillary thyroid cancer distant-metastasis classifier from CDR3 differences across clinicopathological groups. TCRdb redid the clone calls on the PCR reads using MiXCR. TCRdb, not the authors, supplied the V and J calls. The sample contains almost 35,000 clones, 16% of which appear only once. The CDR3 sequence is 16 residues long. CDR1 is ENHRY, CDR2 SYGVKD, per germline. With 4 bases clipped from V and 4 bases from J, the junction kept 9 bases outside the gene matches. Not a single patient had been given any form of treatment at any point before undergoing thyroid surgery.

Sequences were obtained from blood. This clonotype originated in a female donor with papillary thyroid cancer or a benign thyroid nodule (not recorded which). Some clones in this sample may be carry-over from other donors' samples. The rearrangement uses TRBV10-3 and TRBJ2-2, with TRBD1 identical over 7 bases. The CDR3 sequence: CAISAPPGGSTGELFF. The CDR3 DNA sequence: TGTGCCATCAGTGCCCCGCCAGGGGGTTCCACCGGGGAGCTGTTTTTT.